This section outlines one T cell receptor beta chain sequence together with its context. Antigen specificity is unknown. This entry belongs to a study of T cells in Graves' hyperthyroidism and ophthalmopathy. Whole-study findings and limits: Median prediction lead before ophthalmopathy onset was around 6.9 months with the model.

The investigators amplified TCR beta CDR3 regions from RNA transcripts. HTBI primers were employed in a first-round RT-PCR of the TCR CDR3. A single record per CDR3 protein comes from TCRdb applying MiXCR to the multiplex PCR reads. Among 400,000 to 500,000 distinct CDR3 sequences listed, around an eighth were seen once. Exclusion followed for patients with uncontrolled infection, other autoimmune disease, pregnancy or lactation. The ends were cut back, 7 bases at V and 3 bases at J, with 11 bases in the middle. Germline V CDR1 and CDR2: SGDLS, YYNGEE. The CDR3 contains 13 residues. This receptor was obtained from a woman between 18 and 30 years old with Graves' hyperthyroidism. Material: blood. The rearrangement uses TRBV9 and TRBJ1-5; tentative D call: TRBD1 (6 bases). For the CDR3, the DNA is TGTGCCAGCCTACAGGGCCCCAATCAGCCCCAGCATTTT. The encoded protein is CASLQGPNQPQHF.